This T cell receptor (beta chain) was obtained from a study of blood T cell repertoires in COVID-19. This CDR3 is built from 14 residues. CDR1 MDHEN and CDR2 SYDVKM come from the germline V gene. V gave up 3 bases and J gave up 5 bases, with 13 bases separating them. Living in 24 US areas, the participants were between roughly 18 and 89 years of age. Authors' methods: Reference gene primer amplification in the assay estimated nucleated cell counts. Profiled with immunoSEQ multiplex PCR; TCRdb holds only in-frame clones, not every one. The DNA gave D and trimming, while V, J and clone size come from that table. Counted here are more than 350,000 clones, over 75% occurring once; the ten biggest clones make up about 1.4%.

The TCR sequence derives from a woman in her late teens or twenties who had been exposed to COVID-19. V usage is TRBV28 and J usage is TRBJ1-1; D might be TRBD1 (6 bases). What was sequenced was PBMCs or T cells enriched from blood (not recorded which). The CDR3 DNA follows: TGTGCCAGCAGTTTCCTGGGGGCCCGAACTGAAGCTTTCTTT. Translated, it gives CASSFLGARTEAFF.